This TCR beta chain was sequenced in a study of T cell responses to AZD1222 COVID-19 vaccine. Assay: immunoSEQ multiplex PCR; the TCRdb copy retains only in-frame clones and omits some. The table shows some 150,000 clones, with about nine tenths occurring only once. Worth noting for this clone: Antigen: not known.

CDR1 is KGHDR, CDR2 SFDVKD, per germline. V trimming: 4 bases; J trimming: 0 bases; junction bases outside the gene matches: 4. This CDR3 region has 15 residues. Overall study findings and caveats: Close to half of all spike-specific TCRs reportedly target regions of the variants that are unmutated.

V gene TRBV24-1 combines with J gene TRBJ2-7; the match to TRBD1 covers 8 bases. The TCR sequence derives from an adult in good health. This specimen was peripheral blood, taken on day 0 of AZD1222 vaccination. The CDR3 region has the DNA TGTGCCACCAGTGACGGGGACAGGTCCTCCTACGAGCAGTACTTC. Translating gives CATSDGDRSSYEQYF.